The TCR beta chain described here comes from a study of neurological immune-mediated disorders. Study-level results: The absence of any CDR3 amino acid sequence shared by expanded clones across subjects suggests that repertoires were private in all groups. Healthy controls had more TCR clonal expansion than multiple sclerosis, which showed the least, whereas HTLV-1-associated myelopathy showed the most.

There are many counts of this clonotype. Its antigen is still unknown. The CDR3 loop spans 14 amino acids. Trimming pared 3 bases from V and 1 base from J, leaving 12 bases between. Germline V lookup: CDR1 DFQATT, CDR2 SNEGSKA (reference sequence). Time point: longitudinal time-point 3. The cDNA was synthesized by means of template-switch 5'RACE, which was carried out with 10-nucleotide random UMIs. TCRdb itself ran the 5' RACE reads through MiXCR, one entry per CDR3 protein. This table holds approximately 80,000 distinct CDR3 sequences, around 4% found once. Sequences were obtained from PBMCs. The rearrangement uses TRBV20-1 and TRBJ1-1; tentative D call: TRBD1 (6 bases). The receptor was derived from a woman in her fifties or sixties with multiple sclerosis. CDR3 in DNA: TGCAGTGCTAGCCCAGGGGTCGCGAACACTGAAGCTTTCTTT. Its protein product is CSASPGVANTEAFF.